The 32 T cell receptor beta chains below come from one sample, sequenced in a study of vaccination and CD4 T cells after COVID-19. In TCRdb, the PCR reads were re-called with MiXCR into one record per CDR3 protein. The sample comprises approximately 21,000 distinct CDR3 sequences, about three fifths of which are singletons, and 0.8% to 1% rests with the top ten. This material consisted of CD4+ T cells from blood, taken before SARS-CoV-2 vaccination. These TCRs come from a human donor who had recovered from COVID-19.

This clonotype came up a few times. The chain uses TRBV19 and TRBJ1-1; D gene ambiguous. The V gene's germline CDR1 is LNHDA and CDR2 SQIVND (reference sequence). Trimming shortened V by 3 bases and J by 5 bases, and 19 bases separated the two germline ends. The CDR3 runs to 16 residues. The CDR3 DNA follows: TGTGCCAGTAGTATCGGGATCGGGCAATCAAGGACTGAAGCTTTCTTT. Translating it yields CASSIGIGQSRTEAFF.

The chain couples TRBV7-9 to TRBJ2-4, with 9 nucleotides matching TRBD1. Germline-derived CDR1 and CDR2 are SEHNR and FQNEAQ (reference sequence). Trimming removed 2 bases from V and 8 bases from J; junction bases left unmatched: 7. The CDR3 is 15 amino acids. CDR3 sequence: CASSLTGQGWDIQYF. The CDR3 region has the DNA TGTGCCAGCAGCTTAACCGGACAGGGGTGGGACATTCAGTACTTC.

The chain is built from TRBV20-1 and TRBJ2-5; D is uncertain. Trimming cost V 4 bases and J 3 bases, with 6 bases left between them. Looked up from germline, CDR1 is DFQATT and CDR2 is SNEGSKA (reference sequence). This CDR3 is built from 11 residues. CDR3 DNA: TGCAGTGCTATACCCAAAGAGACCCAGTACTTC. Residues: CSAIPKETQYF.

The V and J genes are TRBV6-1 and TRBJ2-1; D is uncertain. V was pared by 4 bases and J by 4 bases, with 11 bases between. Germline CDR1 reads MNHNS; CDR2 reads SASEGT. The CDR3 contains 14 residues. CDR3 sequence reads: CASSAGPSYNEQFF. The CDR3 bases are TGTGCCAGCAGTGCCGGTCCTTCATACAATGAGCAGTTCTTC.

CDR3 sequence reads: CASSPGAEGGYGYTF. CDR3 DNA sequence: TGTGCCAGCTCACCCGGGGCTGAGGGTGGCTATGGCTACACCTTC. The rearrangement links TRBV18 to TRBJ1-2; the D gene is possibly TRBD1 (5 bases). Looked up from germline, CDR1 is KGHSH and CDR2 is LQKENI. Trimming took off 3 bases at V and 4 bases at J, with 15 bases between the two ends. This CDR3 region has 15 residues.

This clonotype has more than one count but fewer than ten. This sequence joins TRBV11-2 and TRBJ2-2; D is perhaps TRBD2 (6 bases). The length of the CDR3 is 12 residues. Germline V gene sequence: CDR1 SGHAT, CDR2 FQNNGV. The V and J ends lost 5 bases and 7 bases respectively, with 8 bases between them. CDR3 in amino acids: CASSSGYGELFF. The CDR3 DNA reads as TGTGCCAGCAGCAGCGGGTACGGGGAGCTGTTTTTT.

This CDR3 is CASSIQGQGYEQYF. The CDR3 DNA reads as TGTGCCAGCAGCATCCAAGGACAGGGGTACGAGCAGTACTTC. The gene calls are TRBV7-9 and TRBJ2-7; TRBD1 agrees at 9 bases. The CDR3 covers 14 residues. Per germline, CDR1 SEHNR and CDR2 FQNEAQ (reference sequence). J gave up 4 bases and V 5 bases, and 6 bases lay outside the gene matches.

This chain joins TRBV20-1 and TRBJ2-1, with 11 bases identical to TRBD2. CDR1 DFQATT and CDR2 SNEGSKA come from the germline V gene (reference sequence). This CDR3 is 16 amino acids long. V was pared by 1 base and J by 9 bases, with 11 bases of the junction left unmatched. The CDR3 DNA sequence: TGCAGTGCTAGAGGTCCTAGCGGGAGGCCCTTAATTGAGCAGTTCTTC. It translates to CSARGPSGRPLIEQFF.

This rearrangement joins TRBV20-1 to TRBJ2-7; a weak D match, TRBD1 (5 bases). From germline, CDR1 is DFQATT and CDR2 SNEGSKA (reference sequence). The CDR3 has 14 amino acids. The ends were cut back, 2 bases at V and 0 bases at J, with 11 bases in the middle. Here the CDR3 reads CSARQGSVSYEQYF. DNA for the CDR3: TGCAGTGCTAGACAGGGCTCCGTCTCCTACGAGCAGTACTTC.

This clonotype was observed a handful of times. J is TRBJ2-5 and V is TRBV28; D gene unclear. This CDR3 comprises 17 residues. Germline CDR1 reads MDHEN; CDR2 reads SYDVKM. V shed 6 bases and J shed 2 bases, with 22 bases lying between them. The CDR3 spells CASSYTIREIGQETQYF. Here the CDR3 DNA reads TGTGCCAGCAGCTACACTATCCGAGAGATCGGACAAGAGACCCAGTACTTC.

There are a few counts of this clonotype. The rearrangement joins TRBV15 to TRBJ2-1; possible D gene TRBD1, 5 bases. CDR1 is LNHNV, CDR2 YYDKDF, per germline (reference sequence). The ends were cut back, 0 bases at V and 5 bases at J, with 11 bases in the middle. This CDR3 is 15 amino acids long. The CDR3 DNA is TGTGCCACCAGCAGAGAAGCAGGGCAGGACAATGAGCAGTTCTTC. Its translation: CATSREAGQDNEQFF.

The V gene is TRBV30, the J gene TRBJ2-5; 10 bases match TRBD1. V gave up 2 bases and J gave up 7 bases; unmatched junction bases: 4. CDR1 is GTSNPN and CDR2 is SVGIG in the germline V gene (reference sequence). CDR3 length: 13 residues. The CDR3 DNA reads as TGTGCCTGGAGTTTTGGGACAGGGGCGACCCAGTACTTC. Its protein product is CAWSFGTGATQYF.

The rearrangement links TRBV6-2 or TRBV6-3 to TRBJ1-2, with 9 bases fitting TRBD1. The CDR3 has 12 residues. With V trimmed by 7 bases and J by 4 bases, 1 base remained unmatched. Germline V gene sequence: CDR1 MNHEY, CDR2 SVGEGT. This CDR3 reads CASTTGGYGYTF. For the CDR3, the DNA is TGTGCCAGCACGACAGGGGGCTATGGCTACACCTTC.

CDR3 region: CASSRDRGGTEAFF. In DNA, the CDR3 is TGTGCCAGCAGCCGTGACAGGGGAGGGACTGAAGCTTTCTTT. V gene TRBV6-1 combines with J gene TRBJ1-1; 8 bases are a match to TRBD1. J lost 5 bases, V lost 6 bases, and 8 bases had no gene match. The CDR3 is 14 residues long. CDR1 and CDR2 (germline): MNHNS, SASEGT.

The rearrangement joins TRBV6-1 to TRBJ1-5; TRBD1 is a possible D gene (5 bases). Germline V gives CDR1 MNHNS, CDR2 SASEGT. The CDR3 has 16 residues. V lost 5 bases and J 6 bases, leaving 20 bases between the germline ends. The CDR3 loop reads CASSLIRDGGSQPQHF. DNA of the CDR3: TGTGCCAGCAGTCTAATCCGGGACGGCGGTAGTCAGCCCCAGCATTTT.

The CDR3 sequence: CASSPGGFSYGYTF. CDR3 DNA: TGTGCCAGCTCACCCGGGGGTTTTAGCTATGGCTACACCTTC. This chain connects TRBV18 to TRBJ1-2; possibly TRBD1 for D (5 bases). Between the trimmed V and J ends, which lost 3 bases and 4 bases, there was a span of 12 bases. Looked up from germline, CDR1 is KGHSH and CDR2 is LQKENI. CDR3 length equals 14 residues.

The rearrangement joins TRBV6-1 to TRBJ2-1, with D tentatively TRBD1 (6 bases). CDR1 is MNHNS, CDR2 SASEGT, per germline. Trimming shortened V by 6 bases and J by 8 bases, and 14 bases separated the two germline ends. The CDR3 totals 13 residues. CDR3 coding DNA: TGTGCCAGCAGACCAGGGGAGAAGGATGAGCAGTTCTTC. It encodes CASRPGEKDEQFF.

The chain combines TRBV2 with TRBJ1-2; a weak D match, TRBD1 (5 bases). This CDR3 is built from 13 residues. Trimming cost V 7 bases and J 6 bases, with 15 bases left between them. The germline V gene encodes CDR1 SNHLY and CDR2 FYNNEI. CDR3 sequence reads: CASTRDSGDGYTF. As DNA, the CDR3 is TGTGCCAGCACTAGGGACTCCGGGGATGGCTACACCTTC.

A few counts support this clonotype. The V call is TRBV6-5, the J call TRBJ1-5; 7 bases are shared with TRBD1. CDR3 size: 15 residues. The ends lost 3 bases at V and 3 bases at J; junction bases unmatched: 5. Germline V gene lookup returns CDR1 MNHEY and CDR2 SVGAGI. The CDR3 protein is CASSYSDRVNQPQHF. CDR3 nucleotides: TGTGCCAGCAGTTATTCTGACAGGGTCAATCAGCCCCAGCATTTT.

This clonotype was seen more than once but under ten times. This chain joins TRBV27 and TRBJ2-7, with TRBD1 identical over 7 bases. Germline V CDR1 and CDR2: MNHEY, SMNVEV (reference sequence). The CDR3 is made up of 14 amino acids. Trimming took 5 bases from V and 4 from J; bases not matched to a gene: 8. CDR3 sequence: CASSPRQGQYEQYF. The CDR3 coding sequence is TGTGCCAGCAGTCCCCGACAGGGTCAATACGAGCAGTACTTC.

The chain carries TRBV2 and TRBJ2-7, with unresolved D. The germline CDR1 and CDR2 sequences are SNHLY and FYNNEI. Trimming shortened V by 8 bases and J by 2 bases, and 13 bases separated the two germline ends. This CDR3 is built from 13 residues. The CDR3 loop is CASRTQEAYEQYF. Here the CDR3 DNA reads TGTGCCAGCCGGACGCAGGAAGCCTACGAGCAGTACTTC.

This clonotype came up a few times. The rearrangement links TRBV15 to TRBJ1-6; TRBD1 might be the D (6 bases). The CDR3 contains 16 residues. Germline CDR1 and CDR2: LNHNV and YYDKDF (reference sequence). Trimming took 0 bases from V and 3 from J, leaving 9 bases between them. The CDR3 DNA reads TGTGCCACCAGCAGAGAGTTAGGGGGCTATAATTCACCCCTCCACTTT. Its translation: CATSRELGGYNSPLHF.

The V call is TRBV4-1, the J call TRBJ2-3; no definite D call. CDR3 length: 16 residues. In germline, CDR1 is MGHRA, CDR2 YSYEKL. The V gene lost 0 bases and the J gene lost 2 bases, with 12 bases spanning the gap. The DNA for the CDR3 is TGCGCCAGCAGCCAAGAAGTGTTCGGGTACACAGATACGCAGTATTTT. Amino acid sequence: CASSQEVFGYTDTQYF.

The V gene is TRBV6-1, the J gene TRBJ2-2, with TRBD2 identical over 9 bases. The germline CDR1 and CDR2 sequences are MNHNS and SASEGT. J lost 6 bases, V lost 6 bases, and 11 bases had no gene match. This CDR3 is 16 amino acids long. The CDR3 DNA is TGTGCCAGCAGCGGGGCGCGGGAGGGCCGGGCCGGGGAGCTGTTTTTT. As protein: CASSGAREGRAGELFF.

This sequence joins TRBV7-9 and TRBJ2-2, with 12 bases that match TRBD2. CDR3 length equals 16 residues. V lost 6 bases, J lost 6 bases, and 8 bases stayed unmatched. Germline V gene lookup returns CDR1 SEHNR and CDR2 FQNEAQ (reference sequence). The chain's CDR3 is CASSQGLAGWAGELFF. The CDR3 DNA is TGTGCCAGCAGTCAAGGACTAGCGGGATGGGCCGGGGAGCTGTTTTTT.

The J gene is TRBJ2-6, the V gene TRBV7-8, with 8 positions matching TRBD1. The CDR3 sequence is 17 residues long. Trimming removed 7 bases from V and 3 bases from J; junction bases left unmatched: 11. CDR1 is SGHVS and CDR2 is FQNEAQ in the germline V gene. The CDR3 DNA sequence: TGTGCCAGCACCCCTGGCAGGGGGCTTAGTGGGGCCAACGTCCTGACTTTC. Amino acids: CASTPGRGLSGANVLTF.

The genes are TRBV7-3 and TRBJ2-7; D may match TRBD1 or TRBD2 (6 bases each). With 5 bases removed from V and 2 bases from J, the gap between germline ends came to 16 bases. CDR3 size: 15 residues. Germline assignment: CDR1 SGHTA and CDR2 FQGTGA. The CDR3 loop is CASSQAGGEAYEQYF. CDR3 in DNA: TGTGCCAGCAGCCAAGCCGGGGGCGAGGCCTACGAGCAGTACTTC.

This CDR3 reads CASSETGQPQHF. The CDR3 nucleotides are TGTGCCAGCAGTGAAACGGGCCAGCCCCAGCATTTT. The chain carries TRBV2 and TRBJ1-5; no definite D call. Per the germline V gene, CDR1 is SNHLY and CDR2 is FYNNEI. V was shortened by 2 bases and J by 7 bases, with 6 bases between the two germline ends. The CDR3 totals 12 residues. The variable domain in full, with the rest retrieved from reference TRBV2 and TRBJ1-5, is EPEVTQTPSHQVTQMGQEVILRCVPISNHLYFYWYRQILGQKVEFLVSFYNNEISEKSEIFDDQFSVERPDGSNFTLKIRSTKLEDSAMYFCASSETGQPQHFGDGTRLSIL.

The V and J genes are TRBV29-1 and TRBJ1-4; possible D gene TRBD1, 6 bases. CDR3 length: 13 amino acids. Trimming removed 5 bases from V and 8 bases from J, with 15 bases in between. Looked up from germline, CDR1 is SQVTM and CDR2 is ANQGSEA. As DNA, the CDR3 is TGCAGCGTTATGAGGGGAACAGGGGAAAAACTGTTTTTT. Amino acids: CSVMRGTGEKLFF.

This clonotype has a handful of counts. This chain uses TRBV21-1 with TRBJ2-5. TRBV21-1 is annotated as a pseudogene. The CDR3 totals 14 residues. The CDR3 region is CASSKGRFQETQYF. CDR3 DNA sequence: TGTGCCAGCAGCAAAGGAAGGTTCCAAGAGACCCAGTACTTC.

The chain links TRBV7-3 to TRBJ1-6; D is possibly TRBD1 (5 bases). This CDR3 contains 15 residues. From germline, CDR1 is SGHTA and CDR2 FQGTGA. Between the trimmed V and J ends, which lost 6 bases and 11 bases, there was a span of 20 bases. In nucleotides, the CDR3 is TGTGCCAGCAGTTCCACCCCTGGCAGGGTCACACCCCTCCACTTT. It encodes CASSSTPGRVTPLHF.

This sequence joins TRBV19 and TRBJ1-2; D might be TRBD1 (6 bases). V gave up 9 bases and J gave up 4 bases, with 12 bases separating them. The germline gives CDR1 LNHDA, CDR2 SQIVND (reference sequence). This CDR3 has 12 amino acids. CDR3 sequence reads: CASRGHRYGYTF. The DNA of the CDR3 is TGTGCCAGCAGGGGACACCGCTATGGCTACACCTTC.